The 12 T cell receptor beta chains listed next were all sequenced from one sample in a study of Graves' ophthalmopathy and Graves' hyperthyroidism. Transcripts of RNA were the source for amplifying TCR beta CDR3 regions. Scientists carried out first-round RT-PCR using HTBI primers and then a second-round multiplex PCR. TCRdb processed the multiplex PCR reads anew with MiXCR; each CDR3 protein has one entry. The data hold approximately 500,000 distinct CDR3 sequences, with approximately 15% observed a single time. Sequencing was performed on blood. The receptors originated from a young woman with Graves' ophthalmopathy.

The rearrangement links TRBV28 to TRBJ2-7; 10 nucleotides line up with TRBD2. From germline, CDR1 is MDHEN and CDR2 SYDVKM. Losses at the gene ends were 2 bases for V and 0 bases for J; bases not matched to a gene: 4. This CDR3 comprises 16 residues. The chain's CDR3 is CASSLAASGGSYEQYF. For the CDR3, the DNA is TGTGCCAGCAGTTTAGCGGCTAGCGGGGGCTCCTACGAGCAGTACTTC.

This clonotype has ten or more counts. The chain has TRBV7-2 and TRBJ2-5, with unresolved D. Trimming stripped 5 bases from V and 3 bases from J, with 28 bases between. Germline assignment: CDR1 SGHTA and CDR2 FQGNSA. The CDR3 is made up of 19 amino acids. Here the CDR3 reads CASSRIRSLDRYLKETQYF. In nucleotides, the CDR3 is TGTGCCAGCAGCCGGATAAGGAGCTTGGACCGGTACCTAAAAGAGACCCAGTACTTC.

This clonotype was observed at least ten times. The chain uses TRBV6-1 and TRBJ2-7, with a possible D match to TRBD2 (6 bases). CDR1 is MNHNS, CDR2 SASEGT, per germline. CDR3 length equals 13 residues. V was shortened by 8 bases and J by 0 bases, with 11 bases between the two germline ends. CDR3 sequence (DNA): TGTGCCAGCGACCGGGAGAGCTCCTACGAGCAGTACTTC. This codes for CASDRESSYEQYF.

This clonotype showed up just a few times. This sequence joins TRBV5-1 and TRBJ2-7; a possible D gene is TRBD2 (5 bases). Trimming removed 2 bases at V and 2 bases at J, with 17 bases between. The CDR3 length is 16 residues. From germline, CDR1 is SGHRS and CDR2 YFSETQ. CDR3 sequence: CASSFNAGGYAYEQYF. The CDR3 bases are TGCGCCAGCAGCTTTAACGCGGGCGGGTATGCCTACGAGCAGTACTTC.

The table lists this clonotype with many counts. V and J are TRBV15 and TRBJ2-5; 14 nucleotides agree with TRBD2. Germline V lookup: CDR1 LNHNV, CDR2 YYDKDF (reference sequence). The J segment lost 10 bases and the V segment lost 4 bases, leaving 8 bases of the junction unmatched. This CDR3 has 15 amino acids. In nucleotides, the CDR3 is TGTGCCACCAGCACGCTGGGACTAGCGGGAGTTCTCCAGTACTTC. It encodes CATSTLGLAGVLQYF.

This clonotype has a handful of counts. The V call is TRBV20-1, the J call TRBJ2-5, with 8 bases identical to TRBD2. Germline loops: CDR1 DFQATT, CDR2 SNEGSKA (reference sequence). Trimming removed 7 bases from V and 7 bases from J; junction bases left unmatched: 14. The CDR3 contains 14 residues. CDR3 DNA sequence: TGCAGTGTTCAGGACCGACGGGGGGGCGGGACCCAGTACTTC. Translating gives CSVQDRRGGGTQYF.

This clonotype was recorded at least ten times. The chain joins TRBV28 to TRBJ2-2; 13 bases map to TRBD2. This CDR3 is built from 18 residues. Germline loops: CDR1 MDHEN, CDR2 SYDVKM. With V trimmed by 3 bases and J by 2 bases, 6 bases remained unmatched. This chain's CDR3 is CASSFPWTSGSNTGELFF. The CDR3 DNA sequence: TGTGCCAGCAGTTTTCCCTGGACTAGCGGGAGTAACACCGGGGAGCTGTTTTTT.

This clonotype was counted ten times or more. V and J are TRBV20-1 and TRBJ1-5, with TRBD1 matching over 8 bases. The CDR3 loop spans 14 amino acids. In germline, CDR1 is DFQATT, CDR2 SNEGSKA (reference sequence). The V segment lost 4 bases and the J segment 1 base; nucleotides outside the gene matches: 3. Here the CDR3 DNA reads TGCAGTGCTACCAGGGGGCCGAGCAATCAGCCCCAGCATTTT. This translates into CSATRGPSNQPQHF.

This clonotype occurred many times. The chain uses TRBV20-1 and TRBJ1-2; D is uncertain. V lost 3 bases and J 4 bases, leaving 6 bases between the germline ends. CDR3 length equals 11 residues. Germline V gene lookup returns CDR1 DFQATT and CDR2 SNEGSKA (reference sequence). This CDR3 is CSARGGYGYTF. The CDR3 bases are TGCAGTGCTAGGGGAGGCTATGGCTACACCTTC.

This clonotype has a count of ten or more. The chain couples TRBV5-1 to TRBJ2-7, with 12 bases lining up with TRBD2. The V segment lost 5 bases and the J segment 0 bases; nucleotides outside the gene matches: 9. The CDR3 extends over 17 amino acids. CDR1 is SGHRS and CDR2 is YFSETQ in the germline V gene. The CDR3 reads CASRRTSGASSSYEQYF. CDR3 coding DNA: TGCGCCAGCAGGAGGACTAGCGGGGCATCGAGCTCCTACGAGCAGTACTTC. The variable domain in full, completed from reference TRBV5-1 and TRBJ2-7, reads KAGVTQTPRYLIKTRGQQVTLSCSPISGHRSVSWYQQTPGQGLQFLFEYFSETQRNKGNFPGRFSGRQFSNSRSEMNVSTLELGDSALYLCASRRTSGASSSYEQYFGPGTRLTVT.

This clonotype has a count of ten or more. CDR3 DNA: TGTGCCAGCAGCTTTACAGGGTATGGTCAGCCCCAGCATTTT. Its translation: CASSFTGYGQPQHF. The chain combines TRBV7-2 with TRBJ1-5; a weak D match, TRBD1 (6 bases). The CDR3 contains 14 residues. V gave up 3 bases and J gave up 6 bases, with 12 bases separating them. Germline CDR1 SGHTA, CDR2 FQGNSA.

The chain uses TRBV2 and TRBJ2-7; D is tentatively TRBD1 or TRBD2 (5 bases each). The CDR3 spans 17 residues. The V gene lost 7 bases and the J gene lost 3 bases, with 25 bases spanning the gap. Per the germline V gene, CDR1 is SNHLY and CDR2 is FYNNEI. This CDR3 is CASKFSEVMGPFYEQYF. CDR3 coding DNA: TGTGCCAGCAAATTTTCGGAAGTAATGGGACCCTTCTACGAGCAGTACTTC.